The source of this TCR beta chain is a study of shared T cell receptors in the human thymus. The data were produced by immunoSEQ multiplex PCR, yet TCRdb's version contains in-frame clones alone and is incomplete. The table has 700,000 or so clones, around 85% seen once. CDR3 size: 14 residues. CDR1 and CDR2 (germline): SGHAT, FQNNGV. The ends were cut back, 5 bases at V and 5 bases at J, with 16 bases in the middle. These same data were also listed under a study on human thymus T cells. As reported in that work: Thymus tissue was removed during corrective cardiac surgery. V and J genes seemed to be used with bias in thymic and blood repertoires. Unrelated individuals reportedly shared highly overlapping thymic TCR repertoires.

This rearrangement joins TRBV11-2 to TRBJ2-7, with D tentatively TRBD1 (6 bases). The receptor was isolated from a girl younger than two with a congenital heart defect. Input material: thymocytes. The CDR3, as DNA: TGTGCCAGCAGCAATCCGGGGCAGGGGAACGAGCAGTACTTC. This sequence encodes CASSNPGQGNEQYF.